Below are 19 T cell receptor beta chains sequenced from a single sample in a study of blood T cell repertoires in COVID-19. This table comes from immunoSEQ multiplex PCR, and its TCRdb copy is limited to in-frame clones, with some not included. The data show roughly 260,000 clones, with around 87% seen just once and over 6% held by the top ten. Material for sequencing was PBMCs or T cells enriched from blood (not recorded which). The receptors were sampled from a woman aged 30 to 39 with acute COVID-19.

The CDR3 loop is CASSRSFEAFF. The CDR3, as DNA: TGTGCCAGCAGTAGGAGTTTTGAAGCTTTCTTT. V usage is TRBV28 and J usage is TRBJ1-1; D gene unclear. Germline V gene data show CDR1 as MDHEN and CDR2 as SYDVKM. The CDR3 contains 11 residues. V was shortened by 5 bases and J by 7 bases, with 8 bases between the two germline ends.

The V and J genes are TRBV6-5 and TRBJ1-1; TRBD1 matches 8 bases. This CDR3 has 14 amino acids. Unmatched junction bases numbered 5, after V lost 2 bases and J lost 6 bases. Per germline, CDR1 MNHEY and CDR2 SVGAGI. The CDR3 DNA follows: TGTGCCAGCAGTTACGCAGGGGGCTCCGCTGAAGCTTTCTTT. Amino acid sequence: CASSYAGGSAEAFF.

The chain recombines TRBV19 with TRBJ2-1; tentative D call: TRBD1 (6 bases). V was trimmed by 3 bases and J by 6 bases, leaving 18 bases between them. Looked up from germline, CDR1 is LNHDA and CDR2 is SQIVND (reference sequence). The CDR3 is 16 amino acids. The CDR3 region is CASSILTGPYFNEQFF. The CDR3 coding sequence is TGTGCCAGTAGTATCCTGACAGGTCCGTATTTCAATGAGCAGTTCTTC.

DNA for the CDR3: TGTGCCAGTGAAGAGGGACAGGGGGCGCTTGACTATGGCTACACCTTC. Protein product: CASEEGQGALDYGYTF. V gene TRBV19 combines with J gene TRBJ1-2; 12 nucleotides line up with TRBD1. The germline gives CDR1 LNHDA, CDR2 SQIVND (reference sequence). The CDR3 has 16 amino acids. Trimming at V came to 8 bases and at J to 3 bases, leaving 10 bases not matched to a gene.

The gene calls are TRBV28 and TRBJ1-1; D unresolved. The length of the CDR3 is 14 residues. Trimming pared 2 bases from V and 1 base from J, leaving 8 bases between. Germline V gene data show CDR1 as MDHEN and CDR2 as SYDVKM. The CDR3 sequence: CASSLTAWNTEAFF. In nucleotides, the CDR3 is TGTGCCAGCAGTTTAACAGCCTGGAACACTGAAGCTTTCTTT.

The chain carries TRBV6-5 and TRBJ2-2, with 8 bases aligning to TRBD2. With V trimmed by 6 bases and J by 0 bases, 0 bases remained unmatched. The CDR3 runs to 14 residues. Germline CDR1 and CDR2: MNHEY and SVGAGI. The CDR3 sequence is CASRAGANTGELFF. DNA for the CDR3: TGTGCCAGCAGAGCGGGGGCGAACACCGGGGAGCTGTTTTTT.

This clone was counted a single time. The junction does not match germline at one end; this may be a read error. As DNA, the CDR3 is TGTGCCAGCAGCGTAGCGGGGGGCTCCTACAATGAGCAGTTCTTC. This sequence encodes CASSVAGGSYNEQFF. The chain joins TRBV7-9 to TRBJ2-1; 10 nucleotides line up with TRBD2. CDR1 SEHNR and CDR2 FQNEAQ come from the germline V gene (reference sequence). CDR3 size: 15 residues.

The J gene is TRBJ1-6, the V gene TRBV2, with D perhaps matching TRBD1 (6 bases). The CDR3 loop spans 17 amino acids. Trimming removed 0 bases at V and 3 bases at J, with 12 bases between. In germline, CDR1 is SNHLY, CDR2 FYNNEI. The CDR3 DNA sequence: TGTGCCAGCAGTGAAGCCGGACAAGGGGGCTATAATTCACCCCTCCACTTT. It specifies CASSEAGQGGYNSPLHF.

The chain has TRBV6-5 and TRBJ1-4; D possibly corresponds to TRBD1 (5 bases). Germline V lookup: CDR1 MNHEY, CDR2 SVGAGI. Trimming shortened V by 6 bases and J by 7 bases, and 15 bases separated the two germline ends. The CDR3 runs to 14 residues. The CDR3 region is CASSPQGVFEKLFF. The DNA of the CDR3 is TGTGCCAGCAGCCCGCAAGGGGTGTTTGAAAAACTGTTTTTT.

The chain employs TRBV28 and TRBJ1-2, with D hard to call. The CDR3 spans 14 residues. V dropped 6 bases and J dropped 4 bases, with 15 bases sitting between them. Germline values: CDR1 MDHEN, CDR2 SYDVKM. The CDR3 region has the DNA TGTGCCAGCAGCCTAGATAACCTACTCTATGGCTACACCTTC. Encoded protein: CASSLDNLLYGYTF.

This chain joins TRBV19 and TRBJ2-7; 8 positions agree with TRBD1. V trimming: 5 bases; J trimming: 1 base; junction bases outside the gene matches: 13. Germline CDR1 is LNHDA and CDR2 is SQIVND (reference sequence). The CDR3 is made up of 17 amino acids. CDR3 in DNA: TGTGCCAGTAGTCGACGCCAGGGAACAGGGGGGTCCTACGAGCAGTACTTC. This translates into CASSRRQGTGGSYEQYF. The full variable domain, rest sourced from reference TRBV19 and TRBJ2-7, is DGGITQSPKYLFRKEGQNVTLSCEQNLNHDAMYWYRQDPGQGLRLIYYSQIVNDFQKGDIAEGYSVSREKKESFPLTVTSAQKNPTAFYLCASSRRQGTGGSYEQYFGPGTRLTVT.

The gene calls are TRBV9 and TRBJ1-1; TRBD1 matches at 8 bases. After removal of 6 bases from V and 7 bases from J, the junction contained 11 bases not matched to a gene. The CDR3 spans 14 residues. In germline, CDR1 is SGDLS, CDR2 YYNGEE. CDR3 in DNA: TGTGCCAGCAACATCAGAGGACAGGGTAGTGAAGCTTTCTTT. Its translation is CASNIRGQGSEAFF.

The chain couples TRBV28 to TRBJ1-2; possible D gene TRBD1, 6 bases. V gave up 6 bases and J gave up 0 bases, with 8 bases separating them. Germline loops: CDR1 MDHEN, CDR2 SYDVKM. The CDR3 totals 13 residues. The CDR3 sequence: CASRGGANYGYTF. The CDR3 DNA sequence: TGTGCCAGCAGAGGGGGGGCTAACTATGGCTACACCTTC.

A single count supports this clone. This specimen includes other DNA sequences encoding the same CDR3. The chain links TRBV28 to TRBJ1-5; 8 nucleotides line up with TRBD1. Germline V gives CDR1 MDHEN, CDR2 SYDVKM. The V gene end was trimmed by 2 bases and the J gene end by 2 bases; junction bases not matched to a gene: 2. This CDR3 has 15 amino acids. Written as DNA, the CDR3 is TGTGCCAGCAGTTTAGGACAGGGAGGCAATCAGCCCCAGCATTTT. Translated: CASSLGQGGNQPQHF.

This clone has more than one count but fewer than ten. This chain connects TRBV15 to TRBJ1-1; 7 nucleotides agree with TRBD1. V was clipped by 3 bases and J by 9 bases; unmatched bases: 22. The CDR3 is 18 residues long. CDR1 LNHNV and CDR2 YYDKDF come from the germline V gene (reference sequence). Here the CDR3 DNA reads TGTGCCACCAGCAGCATAGGAACCGGCCTGACAGGGCCGGGCCAAGCTTTCTTT. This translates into CATSSIGTGLTGPGQAFF.

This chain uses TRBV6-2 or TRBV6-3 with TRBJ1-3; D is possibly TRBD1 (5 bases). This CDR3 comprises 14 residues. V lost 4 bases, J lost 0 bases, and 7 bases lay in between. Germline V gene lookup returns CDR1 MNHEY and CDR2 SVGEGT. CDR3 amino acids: CASSWTSSGNTIYF. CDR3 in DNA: TGTGCCAGCAGTTGGACAAGCTCTGGAAACACCATATATTTT.

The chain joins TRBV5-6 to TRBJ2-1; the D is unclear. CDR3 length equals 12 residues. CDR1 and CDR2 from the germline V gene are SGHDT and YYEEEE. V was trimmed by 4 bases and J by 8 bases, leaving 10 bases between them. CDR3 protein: CASSLSQDEQFF. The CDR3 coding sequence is TGTGCCAGCAGCCTCTCTCAGGATGAGCAGTTCTTC.

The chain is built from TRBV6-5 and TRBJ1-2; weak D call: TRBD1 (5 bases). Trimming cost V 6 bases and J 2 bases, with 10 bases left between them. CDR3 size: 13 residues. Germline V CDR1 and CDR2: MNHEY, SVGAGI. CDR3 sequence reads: CASREGLNYGYTF. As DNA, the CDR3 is TGTGCCAGCAGGGAGGGACTGAACTATGGCTACACCTTC.

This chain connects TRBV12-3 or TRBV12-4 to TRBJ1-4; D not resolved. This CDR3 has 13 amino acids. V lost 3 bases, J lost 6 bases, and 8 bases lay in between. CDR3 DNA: TGTGCCAGCAGTTTGAGTGTTGATGAAAAACTGTTTTTT. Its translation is CASSLSVDEKLFF.